Shown below are 19 T cell receptor beta chains from a single sample sequenced in a study of blood T cell repertoires in COVID-19. Produced via immunoSEQ multiplex PCR; TCRdb's table is partial and in-frame only. The sample yields about 200,000 clones, roughly nine tenths seen once. Sequencing was performed on PBMCs or T cells enriched from blood (not recorded which). The receptors derive from a woman in her 30s with acute COVID-19.

This sequence joins TRBV5-1 and TRBJ1-2; tentative D call: TRBD1 (5 bases). In germline, CDR1 is SGHRS, CDR2 YFSETQ. Trimming took off 5 bases at V and 3 bases at J, with 14 bases between the two ends. The CDR3 covers 14 residues. CDR3 loop: CASRAEGVDYGYTF. In nucleotides, the CDR3 is TGCGCCAGCAGGGCTGAAGGGGTGGACTATGGCTACACCTTC.

V gene TRBV6-2 or TRBV6-3 combines with J gene TRBJ2-3; 11 positions agree with TRBD2. Germline CDR1 reads MNHEY; CDR2 reads SVGEGT. V gave up 5 bases and J gave up 5 bases; unmatched junction bases: 3. The CDR3 consists of 14 residues. The CDR3 DNA reads as TGTGCCAGCAGTCCAGGACTAGCGGGAGATACGCAGTATTTT. Translation gives CASSPGLAGDTQYF.

V usage is TRBV4-3 and J usage is TRBJ1-1, with 8 nucleotides matching TRBD1. Germline V gene lookup returns CDR1 LGHNA and CDR2 YSLEER. The CDR3 runs 13 residues. The V and J ends lost 6 bases and 4 bases, in that order; junction bases with no gene match: 4. The DNA for the CDR3 is TGCGCCAGCAGGCAGGGGGCTGGCACTGAAGCTTTCTTT. This codes for CASRQGAGTEAFF.

The chain recombines TRBV2 with TRBJ1-5, with D tentatively TRBD1 (6 bases). V was clipped by 6 bases and J by 6 bases, with 12 bases between them. From germline, CDR1 is SNHLY and CDR2 FYNNEI. This CDR3 contains 13 residues. DNA for the CDR3: TGTGCCAGCAGGGAAACAGGGCTTCAGCCCCAGCATTTT. Translating gives CASRETGLQPQHF.

This chain links TRBV21-1 with TRBJ1-6. TRBV21-1 is an annotated pseudogene. The CDR3 sequence is 16 residues long. The CDR3 loop reads CASSKVGSSYNSPLHF. The CDR3 DNA reads as TGTGCCAGCAGCAAAGTCGGGAGCTCCTATAATTCACCCCTCCACTTT.

The gene calls are TRBV10-3 and TRBJ1-5, with D possibly TRBD1 on 5 matching bases. The CDR3 loop spans 14 amino acids. Germline CDR1 and CDR2: ENHRY and SYGVKD. Trimming removed 2 bases at V and 3 bases at J, with 8 bases between. The chain's CDR3 is CAISEGRANQPQHF. The CDR3 nucleotides are TGTGCCATCAGTGAGGGCAGGGCCAATCAGCCCCAGCATTTT.

CDR3 loop: CASSPKAAGGFAFF. The CDR3 DNA follows: TGCGCCAGCAGCCCCAAGGCGGCAGGGGGTTTTGCTTTCTTT. The chain couples TRBV4-1 to TRBJ1-1; 7 bases align to TRBD1. The CDR3 has 14 amino acids. Germline loops: CDR1 MGHRA, CDR2 YSYEKL. With 4 bases clipped from V and 11 bases from J, the junction kept 13 bases outside the gene matches.

This clone has a handful of counts. The chain combines TRBV19 with TRBJ2-7; tentative D call: TRBD2 (5 bases). The V end lost 5 bases, the J end lost 4 bases, and 12 bases lay between the germline ends. The CDR3 consists of 13 residues. CDR1 is LNHDA and CDR2 is SQIVND in the germline V gene (reference sequence). CDR3 bases: TGTGCCAGTAGTTCCACCAGAGGGTACGAGCAGTACTTC. It is translated as CASSSTRGYEQYF. The full variable domain, its missing parts supplied by reference TRBV19 and TRBJ2-7, is DGGITQSPKYLFRKEGQNVTLSCEQNLNHDAMYWYRQDPGQGLRLIYYSQIVNDFQKGDIAEGYSVSREKKESFPLTVTSAQKNPTAFYLCASSSTRGYEQYFGPGTRLTVT.

The chain combines TRBV5-4 with TRBJ2-7; 11 bases map to TRBD2. CDR1 and CDR2 from the germline V gene are SGHNT and YYREEE (reference sequence). CDR3 length: 15 residues. V lost 6 bases and J lost 1; bases outside the gene matches: 6. Written as DNA, the CDR3 is TGTGCCAGCACAGTAGCGGGGGGGCAATCCTACGAGCAGTACTTC. Translated, it gives CASTVAGGQSYEQYF. The whole variable domain, remainder taken from reference TRBV5-4 and TRBJ2-7, is ETGVTQSPTHLIKTRGQQVTLRCSSQSGHNTVSWYQQALGQGPQFIFQYYREEENGRGNFPPRFSGLQFPNYSSELNVNALELDDSALYLCASTVAGGQSYEQYFGPGTRLTVT.

The rearrangement links TRBV7-9 to TRBJ1-4; the D gene is possibly TRBD1 (5 bases). The V and J ends lost 0 bases and 7 bases respectively, with 12 bases between them. Germline CDR1 reads SEHNR; CDR2 reads FQNEAQ (reference sequence). The length of the CDR3 is 15 residues. As DNA, the CDR3 is TGTGCCAGCAGCTTAGCCGGGGGTGAGGGTGAAAAACTGTTTTTT. This encodes CASSLAGGEGEKLFF. The variable domain in full, completed from reference TRBV7-9 and TRBJ1-4, reads DTGVSQNPRHKITKRGQNVTFRCDPISEHNRLYWYRQTLGQGPEFLTYFQNEAQLEKSRLLSDRFSAERPKGSFSTLEIQRTEQGDSAMYLCASSLAGGEGEKLFFGSGTQLSVL.

V usage is TRBV27 and J usage is TRBJ1-6; TRBD1 might be the D (6 bases). The germline gives CDR1 MNHEY, CDR2 SMNVEV (reference sequence). The V end was cut by 4 bases, the J end by 6 bases, with 10 bases between. The CDR3 has 14 residues. Written as DNA, the CDR3 is TGTGCCAGCAGTTCCCAGGGGATTAATTCACCCCTCCACTTT. It translates to CASSSQGINSPLHF.

The chain uses TRBV6-5 and TRBJ1-1; possible D gene TRBD1, 5 bases. V lost 6 bases and J 7 bases, leaving 21 bases between the germline ends. Germline lookup yields CDR1 MNHEY and CDR2 SVGAGI. The CDR3 consists of 15 residues. Here the CDR3 DNA reads TGTGCCAGCAGCCGCAATTTTGACGGGGGAGGTGAAGCTTTCTTT. This translates into CASSRNFDGGGEAFF.

The gene calls are TRBV19 and TRBJ1-2; TRBD1 matches 11 bases. From germline, CDR1 is LNHDA and CDR2 SQIVND (reference sequence). There are 17 residues in the CDR3. Losses at the gene ends were 2 bases for V and 4 bases for J; bases not matched to a gene: 9. The DNA for the CDR3 is TGTGCCAGTAGTATAAGAGGGACAGGGGGGTTCGTCTATGGCTACACCTTC. This encodes CASSIRGTGGFVYGYTF.

This chain uses TRBV7-2 with TRBJ2-7, with TRBD2 matching over 12 bases. V trimming: 5 bases; J trimming: 2 bases; junction bases outside the gene matches: 4. Per the germline V gene, CDR1 is SGHTA and CDR2 is FQGNSA. This CDR3 has 15 amino acids. The CDR3 sequence: CASSQSSGGAYEQYF. The CDR3 nucleotides are TGTGCCAGCAGCCAATCTAGCGGGGGGGCCTACGAGCAGTACTTC.

This clone was observed a single time. At one end the junction does not follow the germline gene, possibly because of a read error. The rearrangement joins TRBV2 to TRBJ2-5; TRBD1 agrees at 12 bases. CDR3 length: 15 residues. Per germline, CDR1 SNHLY and CDR2 FYNNEI. The CDR3 nucleotides are TGTGCCAGCAGTACCTCCGGGGACAGGGGGCGAACATGGGACTTC. This gives the protein CASSTSGDRGRTWDF.

The chain has TRBV6-5 and TRBJ2-5; 7 bases are shared with TRBD1. In germline, CDR1 is MNHEY, CDR2 SVGAGI. Trimming removed 6 bases from V and 7 bases from J; junction bases left unmatched: 11. The CDR3 totals 14 residues. CDR3 sequence: CASRTDRWAGTQYF. Here the CDR3 DNA reads TGTGCCAGCAGAACGGACAGGTGGGCCGGGACCCAGTACTTC.

A few counts support this clone. The chain combines TRBV3-1 (or the pseudogene TRBV3-2) with TRBJ2-1; 9 bases fit TRBD1. There are 15 residues in the CDR3. The J segment lost 3 bases and the V segment lost 4 bases, leaving 4 bases of the junction unmatched. Germline V gives CDR1 LGHDT, CDR2 YNNKEL (reference sequence). The CDR3 region is CASSPRDRVYNEQFF. The CDR3 nucleotides are TGTGCCAGCAGCCCCCGGGACAGGGTCTACAATGAGCAGTTCTTC.

CDR3 in amino acids: CASKLDRSQETQYF. As DNA, the CDR3 is TGTGCCAGCAAGCTTGACAGGTCCCAAGAGACCCAGTACTTC. The V and J genes are TRBV2 and TRBJ2-5; D perhaps matches TRBD1 (6 bases). Germline CDR1 reads SNHLY; CDR2 reads FYNNEI. The CDR3 is 14 residues long. V was cut by 7 bases and J by 1 base, with 13 bases left in between.

The chain carries TRBV11-2 and TRBJ1-1; D ambiguous. V gave up 3 bases and J gave up 5 bases, with 13 bases separating them. This CDR3 contains 14 residues. CDR1 and CDR2 (germline): SGHAT, FQNNGV. The CDR3 DNA is TGTGCCAGCAGCTTTTTGGGGAGGGATACTGAAGCTTTCTTT. It codes for CASSFLGRDTEAFF. The entire variable domain, with the rest obtained from reference TRBV11-2 and TRBJ1-1, is as follows: EAGVAQSPRYKIIEKRQSVAFWCNPISGHATLYWYQQILGQGPKLLIQFQNNGVVDDSQLPKDRFSAERLKGVDSTLKIQPAKLEDSAVYLCASSFLGRDTEAFFGQGTRLTVV.